This T cell receptor beta chain was sequenced in a study of regulatory T cells in long-lasting Graves disease. The CDR3 runs to 14 residues. V was cut by 9 bases and J by 3 bases, with 16 bases left in between. The germline gives CDR1 LGHDT, CDR2 YNNKEL (reference sequence). Indicated time point: newly diagnosed GD, antithyroid drugs for less than 3 months. Scientists built the TCR library using RNA that was extracted from PBMCs. This clonotype was picked up many times. Arm-PCR of CDR3 regions and iRepertoire HTBI primers were the basis on which TCR beta libraries were built. TCRdb redid the calling of the multiplex PCR reads with MiXCR, one entry per CDR3 protein. The repertoire holds roughly 350,000 distinct CDR3 sequences, with over 15% as singletons. In addition, the sample was reused for a study of T cells in Graves' hyperthyroidism and ophthalmopathy.

The gene calls are TRBV3-1 and TRBJ2-3; TRBD2 is a possible D gene (6 bases). The origin of this receptor is a man aged 40-49 years with Graves disease. The source was peripheral blood mononuclear cells (PBMCs), collected at new diagnosis, from a patient treated with antithyroid drugs. CDR3 sequence: CASRRAGKTDTQYF. CDR3 DNA: TGTGCCAGTCGAAGGGCGGGGAAGACAGATACGCAGTATTTT.